This TCR beta chain derives from a study of shared clonotypes between healthy human individuals. To note about this clone: Its antigen is currently unknown.

Using immunoSEQ multiplex PCR, the repertoire was profiled, and TCRdb retains in-frame clones only, with some absent. The sample lists more than 1.2 million clones; approximately 98.5% were seen once. This CDR3 is 15 amino acids long. Trimming cost V 0 bases and J 2 bases, with 13 bases left between them. Germline V lookup: CDR1 GTSNPN, CDR2 SVGIG (reference sequence). Study-level points and caveats: The small donor group covered limited genetic and exposure diversity.

CD45RA+ naive and CD45RA-negative memory subsets were separated from CD4+ cells. Sequencing was performed on naive CD4+ T cells sorted from blood. Subset meaning: CD45RA+ positively selected. The rearrangement links TRBV30 to TRBJ2-5, with a weak D call TRBD2 (6 bases). The receptor was isolated from a man aged 30 to 45 in good health. The CDR3: CAWSVFGSMQETQYF. DNA of the CDR3: TGTGCCTGGAGTGTTTTCGGGAGTATGCAAGAGACCCAGTACTTC.